A single sample is the source of the 6 T cell receptor beta chains below, sequenced in a study of blood T cell repertoires in COVID-19. Profiled with immunoSEQ multiplex PCR; TCRdb holds only in-frame clones, not every one. The data contain a few hundred thousand clones, about four fifths of them singletons. Sequenced: peripheral blood. These receptors originate from a man aged 45-65 years with active or convalescent COVID-19.

The table lists this clone with a few counts. The rearrangement joins TRBV7-3 to TRBJ1-6; D is unresolved. V was shortened by 6 bases and J by 6 bases, with 9 bases between the two germline ends. Per germline, CDR1 SGHTA and CDR2 FQGTGA. CDR3 length equals 13 residues. The CDR3 region has the DNA TGTGCCAGCAGTCCGGAGGCTAATTCACCCCTCCACTTT. This codes for CASSPEANSPLHF. Together with reference TRBV7-3 and TRBJ1-6, the CDR3 gives the full variable domain: GAGVSQTPSNKVTEKGKYVELRCDPISGHTALYWYRQSLGQGPEFLIYFQGTGAADDSGLPNDRFFAVRPEGSVSTLKIQRTERGDSAVYLCASSPEANSPLHFGNGTRLTVT.

Only one count was recorded for this clone. The rearrangement links TRBV11-3 to TRBJ2-7, with D possibly matching TRBD1 (5 bases). Germline values: CDR1 SGHNT, CDR2 YENEEA. The CDR3 runs to 13 residues. V was clipped by 10 bases and J by 2 bases, with 15 bases between them. The CDR3 sequence: CATTTVPPYEQYF. DNA for the CDR3: TGTGCCACTACGACAGTCCCCCCCTACGAGCAGTACTTC. The complete variable domain, with remaining parts taken from reference TRBV11-3 and TRBJ2-7, reads EAGVVQSPRYKIIEKKQPVAFWCNPISGHNTLYWYLQNLGQGPELLIRYENEEAVDDSQLPKDRFSAERLKGVDSTLKIQPAELGDSAVYLCATTTVPPYEQYFGPGTRLTVT.

This chain uses TRBV30 with TRBJ1-2, with 9 bases matching TRBD1. Germline V CDR1 and CDR2: GTSNPN, SVGIG (reference sequence). Germline trimming cut 5 bases from V and 4 bases from J; bases unmatched to any gene: 5. The CDR3 sequence is 13 residues long. CDR3 in amino acids: CAWGTGNSYGYTF. The CDR3 nucleotides read TGTGCCTGGGGGACAGGGAATTCCTATGGCTACACCTTC.

J is TRBJ1-2 and V is TRBV27; TRBD1 matches at 8 bases. With 4 bases clipped from V and 0 bases from J, the junction kept 10 bases outside the gene matches. Germline V gene sequence: CDR1 MNHEY, CDR2 SMNVEV (reference sequence). The CDR3 extends over 17 amino acids. The CDR3 sequence is CASSSTRGQDPNYGYTF. The CDR3 DNA follows: TGTGCCAGCAGTTCTACCAGGGGGCAAGACCCTAACTATGGCTACACCTTC.

In DNA form, the CDR3 reads TGTGCCAGCAGTGGGGACAGCAATGAGCAGTTCTTC. Translated, it gives CASSGDSNEQFF. The chain combines TRBV25-1 with TRBJ2-1; 7 positions agree with TRBD1. The junction had 0 bases not matched to a gene; V was cut back by 4 bases and J by 6 bases. The V gene's germline CDR1 is MGHDK and CDR2 SYGVNS. This CDR3 has 12 amino acids.

The chain combines TRBV30 with TRBJ1-1; tentatively, D is TRBD1 (5 bases). The CDR3 loop spans 13 amino acids. Germline lookup yields CDR1 GTSNPN and CDR2 SVGIG (reference sequence). V was pared by 4 bases and J by 5 bases, with 14 bases between. In DNA form, the CDR3 reads TGTGCCTGGACTCAGGGCTTGCGGACTGAAGCTTTCTTT. This codes for CAWTQGLRTEAFF.